This is a list of T cell receptor beta chains from one sample in a study of CD8 T cells in ankylosing spondylitis. TCRdb re-derived calls from the 5' RACE reads in MiXCR, one entry per CDR3 protein. Of 150,000 to 250,000 distinct CDR3 sequences listed, roughly 13% are singletons. Sequenced: blood, either unsorted or a sorted T cell fraction (not recorded which). These receptors originate from a male donor with ankylosing spondylitis or in good health (not recorded which). The CDR3 runs from the conserved cysteine through the conserved F or W. A D gene is named only where the DNA matches it firmly. Rows may omit the clone size; those that give it use once, few, many or a size class.

D gene | J gene | V gene | clone size | CDR3 protein | CDR3 DNA
. | TRBJ2-1 | TRBV3-1 | few | CASSQDRRTGRGYEQFF | TGTGCCAGCAGCCAAGATCGAAGAACAGGACGGGGCTATGAGCAGTTCTTC
. | TRBJ2-2 | TRBV30 | few | CAWTGGANTGELFF | TGTGCCTGGACAGGGGGGGCGAACACCGGGGAGCTGTTTTTT
. | TRBJ2-2 | TRBV12-3/TRBV12-4 | few | CASSFLTGELFF | TGTGCCAGCAGTTTCCTAACCGGGGAGCTGTTTTTT
TRBD2 | TRBJ2-1 | TRBV7-6 | few | CASRNTLAGGDEQFF | TGTGCCAGCAGGAACACACTAGCGGGGGGGGATGAGCAGTTCTTC
. | TRBJ2-3 | TRBV7-8 | . | CASSQARTDTQYF | TGTGCCAGCAGCCAAGCGAGGACAGATACGCAGTATTTT
. | TRBJ2-1 | TRBV5-5 | . | CASEQSSYNEQFF | TGTGCCAGCGAGCAGAGCTCCTACAATGAGCAGTTCTTC
TRBD1 | TRBJ2-1 | TRBV5-1 | . | CASSMDRYNEQFF | TGCGCCAGCAGCATGGACAGGTACAATGAGCAGTTCTTC
. | TRBJ1-1 | TRBV7-9 | few | CASSGPDLEAFF | TGTGCCAGCAGCGGGCCAGATTTGGAAGCTTTCTTT
TRBD2 | TRBJ2-7 | TRBV4-1 | . | CASSQDGSGVSYEQYF | TGCGCCAGCAGCCAAGATGGTAGCGGGGTCTCCTACGAGCAGTACTTC
. | TRBJ1-1 | TRBV12-3/TRBV12-4 | . | CASSFGPHTEAFF | TGTGCCAGCAGTTTTGGGCCCCACACTGAAGCTTTCTTT
. | TRBJ1-1 | TRBV9 | many | CASSGVGTEAFF | TGTGCCAGCAGCGGGGTAGGCACTGAAGCTTTCTTT
. | TRBJ2-1 | TRBV20-1 | few | CSARKGSDNEQFF | TGCAGTGCTAGAAAGGGCAGCGACAATGAGCAGTTCTTC
. | TRBJ2-7 | TRBV7-9 | . | CASSLIRGWNEQYF | TGTGCCAGCAGCTTAATAAGGGGCTGGAACGAGCAGTACTTC
. | TRBJ2-2 | TRBV20-1 | . | CSAPRQDSYTGELFF | TGCAGTGCCCCCCGGCAGGACAGCTACACCGGGGAGCTGTTTTTT
. | TRBJ2-3 | TRBV7-9 | . | CASSRRISTDTQYF | TGTGCCAGCAGTCGGCGTATCAGCACAGATACGCAGTATTTT
. | TRBJ1-2 | TRBV5-1 | . | CASSLEQGIHGYTF | TGCGCCAGCAGCTTGGAACAGGGAATTCATGGCTACACCTTC
. | TRBJ1-1 | TRBV5-1 | few | CASSLGMENTEAFF | TGCGCCAGCAGCTTGGGCATGGAGAACACTGAAGCTTTCTTT
TRBD2 | TRBJ2-5 | TRBV30 | . | CALGLAGGGETQYF | TGTGCCCTGGGACTAGCGGGGGGCGGCGAGACCCAGTACTTC
. | TRBJ1-1 | TRBV12-3/TRBV12-4 | few | CASISTYEAFF | TGTGCCAGCATTTCGACCTATGAAGCTTTCTTT
. | TRBJ2-1 | TRBV5-6 | many | CASSTDLEQFF | TGTGCCAGCAGCACGGACCTGGAGCAGTTCTTC
TRBD2 | TRBJ2-6 | TRBV6-1 | few | CATGLAGNGANVLTF | TGTGCCACTGGACTAGCGGGAAATGGGGCCAACGTCCTGACTTTC
. | TRBJ1-1 | TRBV7-9 | many | CASSNPNTEAFF | TGTGCCAGCTCTAATCCTAACACTGAAGCTTTCTTT
. | TRBJ1-3 | TRBV29-1 | few | CSVAGGPALGNTIYF | TGCAGCGTTGCTGGAGGCCCAGCGCTGGGAAACACCATATATTTT
TRBD2 | TRBJ2-7 | TRBV5-1 | few | CASSPGNSAGVSYEQYF | TGCGCCAGCAGCCCCGGTAACTCGGCGGGGGTCTCCTACGAGCAGTACTTC
. | TRBJ2-5 | TRBV29-1 | many | CSVVALASTRETQYF | TGCAGCGTTGTTGCTCTGGCTTCGACCCGGGAGACCCAGTACTTC
. | TRBJ1-6 | TRBV4-1 | few | CASSQAQQGNSPLHF | TGCGCCAGCAGCCAAGCCCAACAGGGTAATTCACCCCTCCACTTT
TRBD2 | TRBJ2-3 | TRBV29-1 | few | CSGAGTSETDTQYF | TGCAGCGGGGCCGGGACTAGCGAGACAGATACGCAGTATTTT
. | TRBJ1-2 | TRBV12-5 | . | CASGLPQANYGYTF | TGTGCTAGTGGTCTACCACAGGCTAACTATGGCTACACCTTC
TRBD2 | TRBJ2-7 | TRBV28 | . | CASTPSGTASYEQYF | TGTGCCAGCACCCCAAGCGGGACGGCCTCCTACGAGCAGTACTTC
TRBD1 | TRBJ2-5 | TRBV7-9 | many | CASSLVGQGQETQYF | TGTGCCAGCAGCTTAGTGGGACAGGGCCAAGAGACCCAGTACTTC
. | TRBJ2-7 | TRBV7-2 | few | CASSFMGSYEQYF | TGTGCCAGCAGCTTCATGGGGTCGTACGAGCAGTACTTC
. | TRBJ2-7 | TRBV23-1 | few | CASSQTPGGGTSSYEQYF | TGCGCCAGCAGTCAAACCCCAGGTGGAGGCACAAGCTCCTACGAGCAGTACTTC
. | TRBJ2-7 | TRBV19 | . | CASSRGVTGTDEQYF | TGTGCCAGTAGTAGAGGCGTTACAGGGACCGACGAGCAGTACTTC
. | TRBJ2-4 | TRBV7-8 | . | CASSPESVAKNIQYF | TGTGCCAGCAGCCCCGAGAGTGTGGCCAAAAACATTCAGTACTTC
. | TRBJ2-3 | TRBV4-1 | few | CASSQDGEGGGTDTQYF | TGCGCCAGCAGCCAAGATGGAGAGGGAGGGGGTACAGATACGCAGTATTTT
. | TRBJ2-5 | TRBV4-1 | few | CASSQGIDQETQYF | TGCGCCAGCAGCCAAGGAATAGATCAAGAGACCCAGTACTTC
. | TRBJ2-7 | TRBV7-6 | few | CASSSWDAYEQYF | TGTGCCAGCAGCTCCTGGGACGCCTACGAGCAGTACTTC
. | TRBJ2-7 | TRBV7-9 | few | CASSFPPLGYEQYF | TGTGCCAGCAGCTTCCCCCCTCTAGGCTACGAGCAGTACTTC
TRBD1 | TRBJ2-7 | TRBV9 | . | CASSETGLEQYF | TGTGCCAGCAGCGAGACAGGGCTCGAGCAGTACTTC
. | TRBJ2-3 | TRBV27 | . | CASSSLAGRDTQYF | TGTGCCAGCAGTTCTCTAGCAGGAAGGGATACGCAGTATTTT
. | TRBJ2-5 | TRBV20-1 | few | CSAPRGGGYWETQYF | TGCAGTGCTCCACGAGGAGGGGGCTATTGGGAGACCCAGTACTTC
. | TRBJ2-1 | TRBV7-9 | few | CASSGGIGHNEQFF | TGTGCCAGCAGCGGAGGAATTGGCCACAATGAGCAGTTCTTC
TRBD2 | TRBJ2-5 | TRBV4-1 | . | CASSQAGGITETQYF | TGCGCCAGCAGCCAAGCGGGAGGCATAACAGAGACCCAGTACTTC
. | TRBJ1-2 | TRBV2 | . | CANPREESVYGYTF | TGTGCCAACCCGCGCGAGGAGTCGGTTTATGGCTACACCTTC
. | TRBJ2-3 | TRBV7-6 | . | CASTLELGDTQYF | TGTGCCAGCACCCTTGAGTTGGGGGATACGCAGTATTTT